What follows is one T cell receptor beta chain and its context. What it binds is not known. These data originate in a study of cytomegalovirus exposure and HLA in healthy donors. The study, taken as a whole, reports: There were several of the most significant clusters that appeared linked to common viral pathogens in a later analysis.

The CDR3 covers 15 residues. Germline V gene lookup returns CDR1 SGHRS and CDR2 YFSETQ. The J segment lost 7 bases and the V segment lost 0 bases, leaving 5 bases of the junction unmatched. Primers: 60 Vbeta forward and 13 Jbeta reverse. This table comes from immunoSEQ multiplex PCR, and its TCRdb copy is limited to in-frame clones, with some not included. The sample consists of approximately 94,000 clones, 70% to 85% of them appearing once. This chain joins TRBV5-1 and TRBJ2-1; 9 bases are a match to TRBD2. Sequencing input: PBMCs. The receptor's source is a young man in good health and CMV-seropositive. The CDR3 is CASSLGGSGRNEQFF. CDR3 in DNA: TGCGCCAGCAGCTTGGGGGGTAGCGGGAGAAATGAGCAGTTCTTC.